The next 22 T cell receptor beta chains were all read from a single sample in a study of T cell clusters in autoimmune cytopenias. TRB was amplified from approximately 230 ng of peripheral blood genomic DNA per sample. One tube held mixed TRB-A and TRB-B primer pools for touch-down PCR. TCRdb reprocessed the multiplex PCR reads; each CDR3 protein has one entry and no DNA is given. The listing contains approximately 15,000 distinct CDR3 sequences. The sample was also reused in another study, on T cell repertoires in aging, cancer and after chemotherapy.

The sample was peripheral blood. All receptors come from a human donor in good health.

The chain uses TRBV6-5 and TRBJ2-3; TCRdb names TRBD1, which stays unverified in the absence of DNA. The CDR3 contains 14 residues. Germline V gene data show CDR1 as MNHEY and CDR2 as SVGAGI. This chain's CDR3 is CASSLGDRTDTQYF.

This sequence joins TRBV18 and TRBJ2-3; TCRdb reports TRBD2, a call that lacks DNA to check it against. Per the germline V gene, CDR1 is KGHSH and CDR2 is LQKENI. The CDR3 covers 16 residues. The CDR3 spells CASSPLRTSATDTQYF.

J is TRBJ1-4 and V is TRBV6-6. Germline assignment: CDR1 MNHNY and CDR2 SVGAGI (reference sequence). This CDR3 is 17 amino acids long. The CDR3 sequence is CASSGRGLKGTNEKLFF.

The genes are TRBV12-3 or TRBV12-4 and TRBJ1-4; the D gene TCRdb calls, TRBD1, cannot be checked with no DNA. The length of the CDR3 is 14 residues. CDR3 amino acids: CASSLATGNEKLFF.

Judged by frequency, this clonotype is medium-sized (0.01 to 0.1%). The CDR3 loop is CASGSPRTQYF. This sequence joins TRBV19 and TRBJ2-5; TCRdb's D call of TRBD2 is untestable without DNA. This CDR3 has 11 residues. CDR1 and CDR2 (germline): LNHDA, SQIVND (reference sequence).

The V call is TRBV19, the J call TRBJ2-2; TCRdb proposes TRBD2, but this gene call is untestable without DNA. Germline CDR1 reads LNHDA; CDR2 reads SQIVND (reference sequence). CDR3 length: 13 residues. CDR3: CASKVYSAGELFF.

The chain couples TRBV11-3 to TRBJ1-2; TCRdb returns TRBD1, unconfirmable since there is no DNA. The CDR3 extends over 15 amino acids. From germline, CDR1 is SGHNT and CDR2 YENEEA. The CDR3 sequence: CASSQTGGALGGYTF.

This sequence joins TRBV6-5 and TRBJ1-3. The V gene's germline CDR1 is MNHEY and CDR2 SVGAGI. The CDR3 has 15 amino acids. The CDR3: CASSYSGGTGNTIYF.

V gene TRBV19 combines with J gene TRBJ2-3; TCRdb outputs TRBD1, but without DNA this stays unchecked. Germline CDR1 reads LNHDA; CDR2 reads SQIVND (reference sequence). The CDR3 loop spans 17 amino acids. The CDR3 protein is CASSPLGQAISTDTQYF.

This clonotype registers medium-sized (0.01 to 0.1%) by frequency. This chain uses TRBV19 with TRBJ2-5; TCRdb's assignment of TRBD2 cannot be checked, as there is no DNA. This CDR3 is built from 12 residues. Germline V gives CDR1 LNHDA, CDR2 SQIVND (reference sequence). Here the CDR3 reads CASSMREETQYF.

This chain connects TRBV11-3 to TRBJ2-3. Germline CDR1 reads SGHNT; CDR2 reads YENEEA. This CDR3 has 15 residues. This CDR3 is CASSLGVISTDTQYF.

This clonotype is labeled medium-sized (0.01 to 0.1%) based on frequency. The chain employs TRBV29-1 and TRBJ2-3; TCRdb lists TRBD1, though no DNA is available to test this call. The CDR3 is 12 amino acids. From germline, CDR1 is SQVTM and CDR2 ANQGSEA. The CDR3 sequence: CSVGLITDTQYF.

The chain uses TRBV5-4 and TRBJ1-1. The germline gives CDR1 SGHNT, CDR2 YYREEE (reference sequence). The CDR3 consists of 15 residues. This chain's CDR3 is CASSAVGGRNTEAFF.

The chain links TRBV27 to TRBJ2-5. Germline-derived CDR1 and CDR2 are MNHEY and SMNVEV (reference sequence). CDR3 length: 15 amino acids. The CDR3 sequence is CASSFKKGFQETQYF.

This chain links TRBV15 with TRBJ2-1; as DNA is missing, the TRBD1 call by TCRdb cannot be tested. Germline-derived CDR1 and CDR2 are LNHNV and YYDKDF (reference sequence). The CDR3 has 12 amino acids. CDR3 residues: CATNRGNNEQFF.

This chain joins TRBV30 and TRBJ1-5. The CDR3 totals 15 residues. Germline V gene lookup returns CDR1 GTSNPN and CDR2 SVGIG (reference sequence). The CDR3 loop reads CAWDTGPHSNQPQHF.

This chain connects TRBV15 to TRBJ2-5. The V gene's germline CDR1 is LNHNV and CDR2 YYDKDF (reference sequence). The CDR3 consists of 12 residues. The CDR3 is CATSREGAAQYF.

The V and J genes are TRBV29-1 and TRBJ1-4; TCRdb names TRBD1, which stays unverified in the absence of DNA. CDR3 length: 12 amino acids. Germline loops: CDR1 SQVTM, CDR2 ANQGSEA. The CDR3 protein is CSGRQGAGKLFF. The variable domain in full, with the rest retrieved from reference TRBV29-1 and TRBJ1-4, is SAVISQKPSRDICQRGTSLTIQCQVDSQVTMMFWYRQQPGQSLTLIATANQGSEATYESGFVIDKFPISRPNLTFSTLTVSNMSPEDSSIYLCSGRQGAGKLFFGSGTQLSVL.

This chain uses TRBV6-2 or TRBV6-3 with TRBJ1-1; TCRdb's D gene call, TRBD1, goes unchecked for lack of DNA. Germline lookup yields CDR1 MNHEY and CDR2 SVGEGT. This CDR3 is 14 amino acids long. The CDR3 sequence: CASSYSIEGTEAFF.

The rearrangement uses TRBV6-1 and TRBJ2-7; no DNA is available, so the TRBD1 call from TCRdb remains unchecked. From germline, CDR1 is MNHNS and CDR2 SASEGT. The CDR3 contains 12 residues. CDR3 sequence: CASSDSLYEQYF.

The chain combines TRBV5-6 with TRBJ1-3; TCRdb lists TRBD1, though no DNA is available to test this call. The CDR3 loop spans 13 amino acids. Germline V lookup: CDR1 SGHDT, CDR2 YYEEEE. CDR3: CASSFGTGNTIYF.

CDR3 sequence: CASSQDLTGLGYEQYF. The rearrangement uses TRBV27 and TRBJ2-7; TCRdb outputs TRBD1, but without DNA this stays unchecked. Germline V gene sequence: CDR1 MNHEY, CDR2 SMNVEV (reference sequence). The CDR3 runs to 16 residues.